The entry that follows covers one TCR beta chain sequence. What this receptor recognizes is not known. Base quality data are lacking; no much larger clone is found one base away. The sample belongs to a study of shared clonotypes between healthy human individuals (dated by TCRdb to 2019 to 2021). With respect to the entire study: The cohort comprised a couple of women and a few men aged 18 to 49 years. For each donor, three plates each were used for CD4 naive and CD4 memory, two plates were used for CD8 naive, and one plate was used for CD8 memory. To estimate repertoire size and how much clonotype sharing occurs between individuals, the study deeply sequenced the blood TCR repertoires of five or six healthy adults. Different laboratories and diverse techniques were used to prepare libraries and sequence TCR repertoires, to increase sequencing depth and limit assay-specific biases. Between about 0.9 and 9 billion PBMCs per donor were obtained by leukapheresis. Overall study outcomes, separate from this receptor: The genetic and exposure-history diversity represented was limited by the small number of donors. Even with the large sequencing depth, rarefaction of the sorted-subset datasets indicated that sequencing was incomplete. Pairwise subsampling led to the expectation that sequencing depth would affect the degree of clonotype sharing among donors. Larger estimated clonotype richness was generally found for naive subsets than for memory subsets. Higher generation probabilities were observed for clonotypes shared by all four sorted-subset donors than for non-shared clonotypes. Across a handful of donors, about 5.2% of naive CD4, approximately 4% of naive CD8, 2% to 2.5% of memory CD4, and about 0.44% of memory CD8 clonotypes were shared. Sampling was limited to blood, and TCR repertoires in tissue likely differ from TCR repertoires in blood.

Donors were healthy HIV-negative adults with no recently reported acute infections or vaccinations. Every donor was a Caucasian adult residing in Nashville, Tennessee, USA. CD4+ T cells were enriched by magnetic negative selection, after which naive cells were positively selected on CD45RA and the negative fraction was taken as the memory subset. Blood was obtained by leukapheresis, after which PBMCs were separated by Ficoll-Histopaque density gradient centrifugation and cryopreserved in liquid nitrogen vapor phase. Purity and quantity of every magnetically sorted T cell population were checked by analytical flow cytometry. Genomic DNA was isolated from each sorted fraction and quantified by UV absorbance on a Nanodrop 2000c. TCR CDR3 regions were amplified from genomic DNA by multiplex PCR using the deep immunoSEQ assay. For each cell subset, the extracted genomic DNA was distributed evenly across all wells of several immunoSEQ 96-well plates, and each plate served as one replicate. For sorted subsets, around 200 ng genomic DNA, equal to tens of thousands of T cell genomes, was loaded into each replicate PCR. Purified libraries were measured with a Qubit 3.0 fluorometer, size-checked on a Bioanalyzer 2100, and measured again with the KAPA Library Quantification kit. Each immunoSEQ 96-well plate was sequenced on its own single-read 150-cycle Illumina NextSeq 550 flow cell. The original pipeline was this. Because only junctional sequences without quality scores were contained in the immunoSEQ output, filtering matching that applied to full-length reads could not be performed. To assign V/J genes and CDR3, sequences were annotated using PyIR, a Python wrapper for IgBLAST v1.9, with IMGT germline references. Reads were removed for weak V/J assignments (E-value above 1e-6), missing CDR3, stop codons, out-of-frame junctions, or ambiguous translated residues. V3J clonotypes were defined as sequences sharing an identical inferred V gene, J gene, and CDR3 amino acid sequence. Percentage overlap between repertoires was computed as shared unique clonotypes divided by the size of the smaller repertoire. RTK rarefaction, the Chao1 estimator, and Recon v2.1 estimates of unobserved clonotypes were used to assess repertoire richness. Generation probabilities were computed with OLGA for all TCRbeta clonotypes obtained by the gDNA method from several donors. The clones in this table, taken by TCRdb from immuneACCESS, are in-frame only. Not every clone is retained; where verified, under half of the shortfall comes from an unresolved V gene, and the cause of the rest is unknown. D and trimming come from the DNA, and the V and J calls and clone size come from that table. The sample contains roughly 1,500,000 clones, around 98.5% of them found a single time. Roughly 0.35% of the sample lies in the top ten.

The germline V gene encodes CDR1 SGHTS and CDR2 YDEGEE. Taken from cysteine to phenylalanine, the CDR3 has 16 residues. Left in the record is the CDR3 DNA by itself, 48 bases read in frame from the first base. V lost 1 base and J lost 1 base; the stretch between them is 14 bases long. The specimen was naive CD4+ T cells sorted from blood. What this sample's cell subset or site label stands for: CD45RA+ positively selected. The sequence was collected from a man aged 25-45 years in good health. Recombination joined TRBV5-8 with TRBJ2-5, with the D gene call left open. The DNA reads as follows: TGTGCCAGCAGCTTGCTCAAAGTGAACTCCCAAGAGACCCAGTACTTC. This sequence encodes CASSLLKVNSQETQYF.